The clone carrying this T cell receptor beta chain was picked up many times. What it binds is not known. This entry belongs to a study of T cells in Graves' hyperthyroidism and ophthalmopathy. TCR beta CDR3 regions were amplified from RNA. First-round RT-PCR with HTBI primers amplified the TCR CDR3 region. TCRdb fed the multiplex PCR reads into MiXCR, producing one record per CDR3 protein. There are about 510,000 distinct CDR3 sequences in the sample; approximately 48% occur only once, and 35% to 50% lies in the top ten. General study points: Ophthalmopathy stood apart from stable hyperthyroidism in a 13 V-J model. Blood also carried most thyroid clonotypes expanded above 0.001. It was a median roughly 6.5 months before onset that the model predicted ophthalmopathy.

V trimming: 3 bases; J trimming: 5 bases; junction bases outside the gene matches: 4. This CDR3 is built from 15 residues. CDR1 is ENHRY, CDR2 SYGVKD, per germline. The diagnostic basis comprised clinical symptoms, serum thyroxine and TRAb, thyroid ultrasound and orbital computed tomography. V gene TRBV10-3 combines with J gene TRBJ1-2, with TRBD1 matching over 12 bases. The sample taken for sequencing was peripheral blood or thyroid tissue (not recorded which). The sequence was obtained from an adult woman with Graves' disease, either hyperthyroidism or ophthalmopathy (not recorded which). The DNA of the CDR3 is TGTGCCATCAGTGATGGGACAGGGGGCGCGTATGGCTACACCTTC. This sequence encodes CAISDGTGGAYGYTF.